This T cell receptor (beta chain) appears in the sequencing data of a study of cytotoxic CD8 clonotypes in ibrutinib-treated CLL (dated by TCRdb to about 2021). Turning to the overall study: The cohort had about a dozen relapsed/refractory and more than 14 treatment-naive patients; around 17 were IGHV unmutated. Partial responses were observed in some 24 patients and complete responses in 2; after a median follow-up of 68 months, remission was maintained in 15 or so patients and progression was observed in approximately 12. Samples at response were collected after a median of about 11 months of treatment, with a range of about 6 to 36 months. An average of approximately 260,000 productive templates and 80,000 to 100,000 productive rearrangements was obtained per sample. Longitudinal samples were obtainable from 26 of the 86 participants in the trial. Cryopreserved peripheral blood mononuclear cells were collected at three points: before therapy, at response, and at either sustained remission or disease progression.

In its sample, this clone was seen a few times. This clone's antigen is unknown. Base qualities are not at hand, and no much larger clone is one base apart. General study outcomes and caveats: Sampling times were not matched between sustained-remission and progressing patients, and lymph node repertoires were not studied. Public clonotypes were rare and either shrank or stayed stable during treatment, and the rise in clonality at ibrutinib response reflected expansion of private clonotypes. An increase in clonality was observed at ibrutinib response, with clonality remaining stable during sustained remission and falling back toward baseline at progression. Baseline clonality exceeded that of age-matched healthy donors and correlated strongly with circulating CD8+ T-cell counts.

Inclusive of the bounding cysteine and phenylalanine, the CDR3 is 15 residues long. Kept here is only the CDR3 DNA, which spans 45 bases and is read in frame from base 1. V and J are truncated by 11 bases and 3 bases respectively, leaving an intervening sequence of 19 bases. In the germline V gene (reference sequence), CDR1 corresponds to LNHDA and CDR2 to SQIVND. A MiSeq instrument was used for deep resolution sequencing, which targeted depths ranging from 1 in 1 million up to 1 in 200,000 T cells, with coverage averaging 10x for each clonotype. The immunoSEQ hsTCRB Kit was used to generate the TCR beta libraries. The original methods were these. Data were analyzed with ImmunoSEQ Data Assistant and ImmunoSEQ Analyzer, with V, D and J genes assigned per IMGT definitions. Clonality, with values ranging from 0 to 1, was calculated as one minus the normalized Shannon entropy of productive rearrangement frequencies. Only overrepresented clonotypes making up at least 0.05% of the repertoire of each patient were included in the public clonotype analysis. Some 13 age-matched healthy donor repertoires from immuneACCESS served as clonality controls. TCRdb limited this immuneACCESS table to in-frame rearrangements with V and J called. A share of clones is missing; checked studies link under half to unresolved V genes, and the rest is unexplained. V and J calls and clone size are those listed in that table; D and trimming were worked out from the DNA. The sample table lists over 70,000 clones, approximately 86% of them with a count of one. Clones ranked in the top ten supply under 6.5% of the sample.

Roughly 2.2 micrograms of genomic DNA were extracted from cryopreserved PBMCs for TCR beta library preparation. Longitudinal blood samples from CLL patients on ibrutinib monotherapy underwent high-throughput TCR beta sequencing. Patients were enrolled in a phase 2 open-label single-center ibrutinib monotherapy trial. The sample in question was PBMCs, obtained before ibrutinib treatment. This TCR was recovered from a human donor with chronic lymphocytic leukemia. Recombination connected TRBV19 to TRBJ2-2, and the D gene may be TRBD2, 7 bases matching. The CDR3: CACIYRGADTGELFF. In nucleotide form, the sequence is TGTGCCTGTATCTATCGGGGGGCTGACACCGGGGAGCTGTTTTTT. Reference TRBV19 and TRBJ2-2 genes cover what lies past the CDR3, so the full variable domain is DGGITQSPKYLFRKEGQNVTLSCEQNLNHDAMYWYRQDPGQGLRLIYYSQIVNDFQKGDIAEGYSVSREKKESFPLTVTSAQKNPTAFYLCACIYRGADTGELFFGEGSRLTVL.